The clone carrying this TCR beta chain was seen at least ten times. The antigen is unknown. TCRdb called the 5' RACE reads again in MiXCR, with one record for every CDR3 protein. The repertoire holds roughly 350,000 distinct CDR3 sequences, with 7.5% to 9% as singletons. The CDR3 has 17 residues. The germline V and J ends were trimmed by 3 bases and 4 bases, with 21 bases remaining between them. CDR1 and CDR2 (germline): LGHNA, YNFKEQ. The sample comes from a study of CD8 T cells in ankylosing spondylitis. General study points: There was reportedly significant enrichment of clones that were disease-linked in matched ankylosing spondylitis synovial fluid. There was a TCR beta motif, made of eight highly homologous variants, that appeared characteristic of ankylosing spondylitis blood.

The V gene is TRBV4-2, the J gene TRBJ2-5, with a possible D match to TRBD1 (6 bases). The receptor's source is a male donor with ankylosing spondylitis. Sample: blood, either unsorted or a sorted T cell fraction (not recorded which). The CDR3 loop is CASSQINPQGEAETQYF. The CDR3 DNA reads TGTGCCAGCAGCCAGATCAACCCACAGGGTGAGGCAGAGACCCAGTACTTC.